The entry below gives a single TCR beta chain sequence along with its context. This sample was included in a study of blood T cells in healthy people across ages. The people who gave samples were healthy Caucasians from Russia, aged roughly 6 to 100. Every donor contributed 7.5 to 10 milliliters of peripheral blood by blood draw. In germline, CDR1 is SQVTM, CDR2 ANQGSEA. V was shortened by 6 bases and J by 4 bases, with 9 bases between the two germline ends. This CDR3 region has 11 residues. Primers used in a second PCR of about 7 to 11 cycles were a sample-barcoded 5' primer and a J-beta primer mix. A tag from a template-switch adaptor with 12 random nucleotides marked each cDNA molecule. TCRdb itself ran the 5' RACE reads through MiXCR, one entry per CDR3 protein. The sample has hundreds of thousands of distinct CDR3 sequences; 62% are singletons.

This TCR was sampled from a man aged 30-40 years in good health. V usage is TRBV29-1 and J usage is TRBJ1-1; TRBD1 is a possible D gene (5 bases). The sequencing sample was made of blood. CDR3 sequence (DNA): TGCAGCGTCGCAGGGACCACTGAAGCTTTCTTT. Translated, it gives CSVAGTTEAFF. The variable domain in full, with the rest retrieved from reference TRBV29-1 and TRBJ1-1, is SAVISQKPSRDICQRGTSLTIQCQVDSQVTMMFWYRQQPGQSLTLIATANQGSEATYESGFVIDKFPISRPNLTFSTLTVSNMSPEDSSIYLCSVAGTTEAFFGQGTRLTVV.